This record covers a single T cell receptor beta chain. This clonotype came up once. Its cognate antigen has yet to be identified. Base qualities are not at hand, and no much larger clone is one base apart. Single-read evidence is weak. The data are from a study of T cell repertoires in aging, cancer and after chemotherapy (dated by TCRdb to 2018 to 2020). Background on the whole study: Six donor age groups were covered, ranging from 30 or younger up to 70 or older, and each group contained at least three individuals. TCR repertoires from healthy donor controls were recorded over periods of several months to years and showed clear clonal overlap between repeated samplings. To examine immunoaging and T cell reconstitution after chemotherapy, the study profiled TCR beta repertoires in peripheral blood from healthy donors and cancer patients. The complete dataset included some 10 million TCR reads. Alongside approximately 95 healthy donors serving as a reference group, the cohort included 218 cancer patients, of whom roughly 92 had hematological cancers and 120 to 130 had solid cancers. What the research found in general, with its limitations: In both cancer cohorts, median generation probability rose over the chemotherapy interval, which suggests that the repertoire was reconstituted through rebound thymic output. According to the authors, the repertoire data do not permit conclusions about immunological memory after chemotherapy. In healthy donors, the decline in TCR diversity with age was mainly explained by loss of richness, whereas in cancer patients loss of evenness was also found to contribute. Compared with age-matched healthy donors, untreated patients with hematological or solid cancers had significantly lower TCR diversity and higher clonality in blood.

Genomic DNA extracted from peripheral blood, rather than sorted cells or RNA, was used as the source for amplification of TCR beta rearrangements. Using a mixed TRB-A/B primer pool, multiplex touch-down PCR amplified rearranged TRB sequences covering the V, D and J segments. Illumina adapters and sample indices were added to the amplicons in two consecutive PCR reactions performed with Phusion HS II polymerase. Amplicons were gel-purified with the NucleoSpin Gel and PCR Clean-up kit, then checked with Qubit and an Agilent 2100 Bioanalyzer. Sequencing of the libraries was done on an Illumina MiSeq with paired-end, single-indexed 600-cycle runs. The study's own analysis went as follows. Processing of the TRB sequences was carried out with MiXCR versions 2.12 and 3.0.5. Each unique CDR3 nucleotide sequence was counted as one clone, and only productive sequences with at least two reads were retained. Repertoire metrics included Shannon diversity, evenness, clonality (one minus evenness), and alpha-parameterized diversity profiles from alpha 0 to 5. The IGoR algorithm was used to compute generation probabilities of clones in paired pre- and post-chemotherapy samples. Starting from the raw public reads, TCRdb applied fastp trimming at Q25, assembled clones with MiXCR and retained in-frame beta chains. Records with the same CDR3 protein are collapsed into one entry carrying the most frequent genes and DNA. TCRdb, not the original authors, processed these V and J calls. This sample gives about 12,000 distinct CDR3 sequences in total; less than 40% of them show up just once. The ten largest clones add up to under 7% of the sample.

This receptor was obtained from a human donor in good health. The donor label of this sample is uncertain. The specimen was blood.

The CDR3 is CASSLRSTDTQYF. The DNA reads as follows: TGTGCCAGCAGTTTGCGGAGCACAGATACGCAGTATTTT. Recombination joined TRBV12-3 or TRBV12-4 with TRBJ2-3, with the D gene too uncertain to name. The cysteine opens and the phenylalanine closes a CDR3 of 13 amino acids. Only the CDR3 DNA is retained, 39 bases long and in frame from the first base. The germline ends are 4 bases apart after V is trimmed by 3 bases and J by 0 bases.